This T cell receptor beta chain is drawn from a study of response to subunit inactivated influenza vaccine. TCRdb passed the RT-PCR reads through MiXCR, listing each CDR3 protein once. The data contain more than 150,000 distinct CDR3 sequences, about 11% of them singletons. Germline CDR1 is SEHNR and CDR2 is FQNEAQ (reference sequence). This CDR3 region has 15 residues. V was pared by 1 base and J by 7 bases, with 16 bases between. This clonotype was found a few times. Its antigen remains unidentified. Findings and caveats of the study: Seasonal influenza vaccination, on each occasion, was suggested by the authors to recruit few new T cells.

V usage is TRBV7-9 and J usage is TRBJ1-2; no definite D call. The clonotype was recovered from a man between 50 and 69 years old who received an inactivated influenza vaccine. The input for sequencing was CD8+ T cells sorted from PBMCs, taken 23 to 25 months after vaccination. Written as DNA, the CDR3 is TGTGCCAGCAGCTTAGAACAGTCCGTTAACGGTGGCTACACCTTC. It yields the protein CASSLEQSVNGGYTF.